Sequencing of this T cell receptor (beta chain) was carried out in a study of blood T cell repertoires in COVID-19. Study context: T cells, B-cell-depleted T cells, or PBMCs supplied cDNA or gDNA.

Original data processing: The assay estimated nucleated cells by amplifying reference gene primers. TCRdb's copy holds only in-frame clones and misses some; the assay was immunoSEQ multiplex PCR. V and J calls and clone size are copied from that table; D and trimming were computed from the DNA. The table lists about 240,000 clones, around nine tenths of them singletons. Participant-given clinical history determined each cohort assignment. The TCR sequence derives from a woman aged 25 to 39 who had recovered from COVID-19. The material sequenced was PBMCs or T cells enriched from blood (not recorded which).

This CDR3 is CASSEITGAGGYTF. Written as DNA, the CDR3 is TGTGCCAGCAGTGAAATAACAGGGGCTGGTGGCTACACCTTC. V usage is TRBV6-1 and J usage is TRBJ1-2, with 7 positions matching TRBD1. Germline V gene lookup returns CDR1 MNHNS and CDR2 SASEGT. The V and J ends lost 2 bases and 7 bases, in that order; junction bases with no gene match: 7. The CDR3 spans 14 residues.